This TCR beta chain was captured by sequencing in a study of OX40 agonist ivuxolimab in advanced cancers. Trimming removed 4 bases at V and 2 bases at J, with 9 bases between. Germline values: CDR1 SGHTA, CDR2 FQGNSA. The CDR3 sequence is 14 residues long. Here immunoSEQ multiplex PCR was the method, and the copy in TCRdb shows in-frame clones only, minus some. The sample records around 97,000 clones, approximately 87% being singletons. The specimen was CD4+ or CD8+ T cells sorted from blood, collected in a trial of the OX40 agonist ivuxolimab. This clonotype originated in an adult with an advanced solid tumor such as melanoma, head and neck, liver or kidney cancer. The rearrangement links TRBV7-2 to TRBJ1-3; D call uncertain. The CDR3 sequence: CASSSTPTGNTIYF. CDR3 DNA sequence: TGTGCCAGCAGCTCGACACCTACTGGAAACACCATATATTTT.